This T cell receptor beta chain came from a study of T cells in Graves' hyperthyroidism and ophthalmopathy. The study, taken as a whole, reports: Blood also showed most of the thyroid clonotypes that were expanded above 0.001.

The investigators amplified TCR beta CDR3 regions from RNA transcripts. The HTBI primer set drove a first-round RT-PCR of the TCR CDR3. TCRdb used MiXCR to reprocess the multiplex PCR reads, holding one entry per CDR3 protein. The repertoire holds roughly 500,000 distinct CDR3 sequences, 40% to 55% seen once, with about two fifths in the top ten. V lost 3 bases and J 2 bases, leaving 14 bases between the germline ends. Looked up from germline, CDR1 is DFQATT and CDR2 is SNEGSKA (reference sequence). The CDR3 has 15 residues. This clonotype was seen repeatedly, ten times or more. Its antigen is not identified.

Source material: peripheral blood or thyroid tissue (not recorded which). This clonotype originated in an adult woman with Graves' disease, either hyperthyroidism or ophthalmopathy (not recorded which). The chain joins TRBV20-1 to TRBJ1-5; the D gene is possibly TRBD1 (5 bases). The CDR3 sequence: CSASSPTVGNQPQHF. CDR3 in DNA: TGCAGTGCTAGCTCCCCGACAGTTGGCAATCAGCCCCAGCATTTT.